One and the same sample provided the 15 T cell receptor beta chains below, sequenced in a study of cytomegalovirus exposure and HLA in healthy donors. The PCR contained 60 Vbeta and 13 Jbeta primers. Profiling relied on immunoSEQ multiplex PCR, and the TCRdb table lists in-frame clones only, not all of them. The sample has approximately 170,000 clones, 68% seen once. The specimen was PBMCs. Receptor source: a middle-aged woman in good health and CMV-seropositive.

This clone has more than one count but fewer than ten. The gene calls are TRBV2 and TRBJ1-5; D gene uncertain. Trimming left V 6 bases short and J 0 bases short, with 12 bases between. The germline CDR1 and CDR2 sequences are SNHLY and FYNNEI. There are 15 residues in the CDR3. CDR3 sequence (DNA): TGTGCCAGCAGGGCAGTTCAATATAGCAATCAGCCCCAGCATTTT. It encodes CASRAVQYSNQPQHF.

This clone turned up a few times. The CDR3 spells CASSSGGLSSNGYTF. CDR3 bases: TGTGCCAGCAGCTCGGGGGGTCTATCCTCCAATGGCTACACCTTC. The chain carries TRBV5-4 and TRBJ1-2; D may be TRBD1 (5 bases). The CDR3 is 15 residues long. Germline values: CDR1 SGHNT, CDR2 YYREEE (reference sequence). Trimming took off 3 bases at V and 6 bases at J, with 18 bases between the two ends.

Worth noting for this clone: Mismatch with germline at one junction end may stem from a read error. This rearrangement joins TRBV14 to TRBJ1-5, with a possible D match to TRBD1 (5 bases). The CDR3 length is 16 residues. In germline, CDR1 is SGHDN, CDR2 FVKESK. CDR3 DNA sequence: TGTGCCAGCAGCCAAGATCGGTGGGGGAGGAATCAGCCCCAGAATTTT. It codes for CASSQDRWGRNQPQNF. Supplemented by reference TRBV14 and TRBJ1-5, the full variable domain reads EAGVTQFPSHSVIEKGQTVTLRCDPISGHDNLYWYRRVMGKEIKFLLHFVKESKQDESGMPNNRFLAERTGGTYSTLKVQPAELEDSGVYFCASSQDRWGRNQPQNFGDGTRLSIL.

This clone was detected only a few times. CDR3: CASLPLDRGGGYTF. The CDR3 DNA reads TGTGCCAGCCTCCCCCTCGACAGGGGGGGAGGCTACACCTTC. J is TRBJ1-2 and V is TRBV27; 9 bases align to TRBD1. Trimming took 8 bases from V and 8 from J; bases not matched to a gene: 12. This CDR3 is built from 14 residues. Germline V gives CDR1 MNHEY, CDR2 SMNVEV (reference sequence).

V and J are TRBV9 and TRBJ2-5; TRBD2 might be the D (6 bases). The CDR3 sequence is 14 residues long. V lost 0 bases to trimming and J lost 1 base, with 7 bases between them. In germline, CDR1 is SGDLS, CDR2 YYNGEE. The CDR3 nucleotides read TGTGCCAGCAGCGTAGCCGGGAGCCAAGAGACCCAGTACTTC. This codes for CASSVAGSQETQYF.

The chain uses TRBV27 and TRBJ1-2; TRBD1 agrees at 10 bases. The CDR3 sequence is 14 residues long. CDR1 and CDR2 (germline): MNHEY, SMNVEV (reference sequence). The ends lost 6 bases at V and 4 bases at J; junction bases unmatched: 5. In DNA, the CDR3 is TGTGCCAGCAGAGCCGGGACAGGGGCCTATGGCTACACCTTC. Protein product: CASRAGTGAYGYTF.

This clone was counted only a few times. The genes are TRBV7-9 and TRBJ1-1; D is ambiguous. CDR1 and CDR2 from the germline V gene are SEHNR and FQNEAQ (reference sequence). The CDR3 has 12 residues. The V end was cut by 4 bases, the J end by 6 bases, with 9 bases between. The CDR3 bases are TGTGCCAGCAGCTCCGTCGCGTCTGAAGCTTTCTTT. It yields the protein CASSSVASEAFF.

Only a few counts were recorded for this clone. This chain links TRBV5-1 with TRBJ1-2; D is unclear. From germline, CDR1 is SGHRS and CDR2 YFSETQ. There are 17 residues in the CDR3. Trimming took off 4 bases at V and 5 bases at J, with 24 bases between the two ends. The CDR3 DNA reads TGCGCCAGCAGCCCCAATCGGCGGTTTCAGTCGGAATATGGCTACACCTTC. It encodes CASSPNRRFQSEYGYTF.

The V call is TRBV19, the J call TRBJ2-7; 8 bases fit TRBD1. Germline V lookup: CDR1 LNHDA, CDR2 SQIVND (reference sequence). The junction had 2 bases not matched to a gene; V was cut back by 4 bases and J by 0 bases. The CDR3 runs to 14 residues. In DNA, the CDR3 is TGTGCCAGTAGTAGAGGACAGGGCTCCTACGAGCAGTACTTC. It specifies CASSRGQGSYEQYF. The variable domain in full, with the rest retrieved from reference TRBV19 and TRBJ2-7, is DGGITQSPKYLFRKEGQNVTLSCEQNLNHDAMYWYRQDPGQGLRLIYYSQIVNDFQKGDIAEGYSVSREKKESFPLTVTSAQKNPTAFYLCASSRGQGSYEQYFGPGTRLTVT.

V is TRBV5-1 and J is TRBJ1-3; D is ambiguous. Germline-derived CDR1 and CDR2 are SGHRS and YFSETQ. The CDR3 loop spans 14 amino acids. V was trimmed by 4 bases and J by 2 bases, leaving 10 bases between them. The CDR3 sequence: CASSPTITGNTIYF. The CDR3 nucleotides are TGCGCCAGCAGCCCAACTATCACTGGAAACACCATATATTTT.

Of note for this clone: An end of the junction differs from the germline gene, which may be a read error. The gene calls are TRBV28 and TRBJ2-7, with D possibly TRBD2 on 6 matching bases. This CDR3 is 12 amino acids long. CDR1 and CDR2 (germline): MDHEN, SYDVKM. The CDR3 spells CSSAGRLYEQYF. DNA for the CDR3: TGTTCCAGCGCGGGACGGCTCTACGAGCAGTACTTC. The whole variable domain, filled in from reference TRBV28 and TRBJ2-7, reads DVKVTQSSRYLVKRTGEKVFLECVQDMDHENMFWYRQDPGLGLRLIYFSYDVKMKEKGDIPEGYSVSREKKERFSLILESASTNQTSMYLCSSAGRLYEQYFGPGTRLTVT.

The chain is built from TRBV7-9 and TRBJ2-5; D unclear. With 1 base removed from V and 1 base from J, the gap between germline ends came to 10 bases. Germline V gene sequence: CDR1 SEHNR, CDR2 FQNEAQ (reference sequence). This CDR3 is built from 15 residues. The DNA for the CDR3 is TGTGCCAGCAGCTTAGGCGCACGAACCCAAGAGACCCAGTACTTC. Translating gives CASSLGARTQETQYF.

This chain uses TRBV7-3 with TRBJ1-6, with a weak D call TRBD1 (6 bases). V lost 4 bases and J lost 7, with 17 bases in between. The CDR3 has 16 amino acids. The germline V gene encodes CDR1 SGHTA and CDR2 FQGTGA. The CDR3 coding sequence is TGTGCCAGCAGCTCAGGCCCCGGGACACTAAATTCACCCCTCCACTTT. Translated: CASSSGPGTLNSPLHF.

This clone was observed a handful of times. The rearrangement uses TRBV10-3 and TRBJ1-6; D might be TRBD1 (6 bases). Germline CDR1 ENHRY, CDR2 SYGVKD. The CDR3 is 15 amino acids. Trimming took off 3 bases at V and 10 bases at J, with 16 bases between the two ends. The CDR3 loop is CAISDPTGKESPLHF. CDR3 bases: TGTGCCATCAGTGACCCCACAGGGAAGGAATCACCCCTCCACTTT.

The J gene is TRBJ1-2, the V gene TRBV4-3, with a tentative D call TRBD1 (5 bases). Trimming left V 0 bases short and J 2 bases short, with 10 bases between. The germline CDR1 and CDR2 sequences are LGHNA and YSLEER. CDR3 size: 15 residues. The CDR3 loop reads CASSQDFQGNYGYTF. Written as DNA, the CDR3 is TGCGCCAGCAGCCAAGATTTCCAGGGAAACTATGGCTACACCTTC.